A single TCR beta chain is shown here with its context. These data are taken from a study of blood T cells in healthy people across ages. The CDR3 is 12 residues long. J gave up 2 bases and V 11 bases, and 5 bases lay outside the gene matches. Per germline, CDR1 WNHNN and CDR2 SYGVQD (reference sequence). It was with a sample-barcoded 5' primer and a J-beta primer mix that a second PCR of roughly 7 to 12 cycles was run. TCRdb re-called the 5' RACE reads through MiXCR, storing one row per CDR3 protein. The table records approximately 1.5 million distinct CDR3 sequences, 30% to 35% of them present only once.

Sequenced sample: blood. The sequence was collected from a woman in her 30s in good health. The V and J genes are TRBV10-1 and TRBJ2-5; 7 bases match TRBD1. CDR3 protein: CAGGQRQETQYF. CDR3 sequence (DNA): TGCGCCGGGGGACAGAGACAAGAGACCCAGTACTTC.